Given below is one T cell receptor beta chain in context. This sample stems from a study of spatial heterogeneity in lung cancer. Across the study: Consistently, beta-chain sequences turned up in larger numbers than alpha-chain sequences did.

CDR1 MNHNS and CDR2 SASEGT come from the germline V gene. V trimming: 2 bases; J trimming: 2 bases; junction bases outside the gene matches: 8. There are 17 residues in the CDR3. TCRdb passed the 5' RACE reads through MiXCR, listing each CDR3 protein once. There are approximately 27,000 distinct CDR3 sequences in the sample; around 6.1% occur only once, and roughly 21% lies in the top ten. Time point in this sample: blood at routine non-recurrence follow-up after resection. Whole RNA obtained from tumor, nontumor lung or frozen PBMC underwent sequencing without sorting. The sequenced sample was PBMCs, obtained at follow-up. This receptor was obtained from a male donor with early-stage non-small cell lung cancer. This rearrangement joins TRBV6-1 to TRBJ2-1; 8 nucleotides line up with TRBD1. This chain's CDR3 is CASSESWTGLTYNEQFF. The CDR3 DNA sequence: TGTGCCAGCAGTGAATCGTGGACAGGGTTGACCTACAATGAGCAGTTCTTC.